These T cell receptor beta chains were read from a single sample in a study of T cells in Graves' hyperthyroidism and ophthalmopathy. TCRdb reprocessed the multiplex PCR reads with MiXCR, giving one entry per CDR3 protein. In the table there are over 700,000 distinct CDR3 sequences, 30% to 40% of which are singletons. Sequenced input: blood. Every receptor here comes from a woman aged 40 to 50 with Graves' hyperthyroidism. The CDR3 runs from the conserved cysteine through the conserved F or W. Each record gives: D gene, clone size, V gene, J gene, CDR3 DNA, CDR3 protein. A D gene is named only where the DNA matches it firmly. Rows give clone size only sometimes, using once, few, many, or a class for an expanded clone.

>TRBD2|-|TRBV28|TRBJ2-7
TGTGCCAGCAGCCGGGTGGGGGGGGGTGAGGGCGAGCAGTACTTC
CASSRVGGGEGEQYF
>-|-|TRBV15|TRBJ1-2
TGTGCCGCCAGCAGCCAAGACGGGAACTATGGCTACACCTTC
CAASSQDGNYGYTF
>-|-|TRBV25-1|TRBJ1-2
TGTGCCTGGAGCCCAAGGGGCGCCATGGGCTACACCTTC
CAWSPRGAMGYTF
>TRBD1|many|TRBV20-1|TRBJ2-7
TGCAGTGCTACAGACAGGGAACCCTACGAGCAGTACTTC
CSATDREPYEQYF
>-|-|TRBV28|TRBJ2-7
TGTGCCAGCAGTTCTATAGGAGAGACCTACTGGGAGCAGTACTTC
CASSSIGETYWEQYF
>TRBD2|many|TRBV24-1|TRBJ2-5
TGTGCCACCAGTGATTTGTCGCGGGGGGGTCAAGAGACCCAGTACTTC
CATSDLSRGGQETQYF
>-|few|TRBV19|TRBJ2-7
TGTGCCAGTCCCGACAGACCCACCTACGAGCAGTACTTC
CASPDRPTYEQYF
>-|few|TRBV15|TRBJ2-7
TGTGCCACCAGCAGAGAACAGATCTACGAGCAGTACTTC
CATSREQIYEQYF
>-|many|TRBV15|TRBJ1-1
TGTGCCACCGCTCCGCTTAAGGAAATATACACTGAAGCTTTCTTT
CATAPLKEIYTEAFF
>-|-|TRBV6-5|TRBJ2-7
TGTGCCAGCAAGGGGACACTCTACTACGAGCAGTACTTC
CASKGTLYYEQYF
>-|many|TRBV12-3/TRBV12-4|TRBJ1-5
TGTGCCAGCAATCAGGGAGGGAACAATCAGCCCCAGCATTTT
CASNQGGNNQPQHF
>-|few|TRBV20-1|TRBJ1-2
TGCAGTGCTTATCCAGCGGGACTCGAGGGTGGCTACACCTTC
CSAYPAGLEGGYTF
>-|many|TRBV12-3/TRBV12-4|TRBJ1-5
TGTGCCAGCAAGGGACCTAATCAGCCCCAGCATTTT
CASKGPNQPQHF
>-|-|TRBV7-2|TRBJ2-3
TGCGCCAGCAGCCTGTTGGGGGTTAGCACAGATACGCAGTATTTT
CASSLLGVSTDTQYF
>TRBD1|few|TRBV3-1|TRBJ2-5
TGTGCCAGCAGCCTGTGGACAGGGGTCGTCGGAGAGACCCAGTACTTC
CASSLWTGVVGETQYF
>TRBD2|-|TRBV6-2/TRBV6-3|TRBJ2-2
TGTGCCAGCAGTTTAGCGGGCCGAGCCGGGGAGCTGTTTTTT
CASSLAGRAGELFF
>-|many|TRBV4-2|TRBJ1-5
TGTGCCAGCAGCCAAGAGGAAGGGGAGTACAGTGGGCCCCAGCATTTT
CASSQEEGEYSGPQHF
>-|-|TRBV28|TRBJ2-7
TGTGCCAGCAGTGGGAAAAGACAGGCTTCGTCCTACGAGCAGTACTTC
CASSGKRQASSYEQYF
>-|few|TRBV12-3/TRBV12-4|TRBJ1-5
TGTGCCAGCAGTTTTGAAATGAGTAGCAATCAGCCCCAGCATTTT
CASSFEMSSNQPQHF
>-|many|TRBV20-1|TRBJ2-7
TGCAGTGCTAGAGATGGGCAGGGGTCGAGGGAGCAGTACTTC
CSARDGQGSREQYF
>TRBD2|-|TRBV10-1|TRBJ2-4
TGCGCCAGCAATCCTGGGAGGGAGGGGAACATTCAGTACTTC
CASNPGREGNIQYF
>-|many|TRBV20-1|TRBJ1-3
TGCAGTGCCTACGGACCGAACTCTGGAAACACCATATATTTT
CSAYGPNSGNTIYF
>-|-|TRBV6-5|TRBJ2-7
TGTGCCAGCAGTTACTTGGACTTGGGACACCCACGCCTTTTATACGAGCAGTACTTC
CASSYLDLGHPRLLYEQYF
>TRBD1|-|TRBV11-1|TRBJ2-7
TGTGCCAGCAGCTTAGAGGGGACAGGGAATGAGCAGTACTTC
CASSLEGTGNEQYF
>-|many|TRBV19|TRBJ1-2
TGTGCCAGTAGTTTGACTGAGTCTAACTATGGCTACACCTTC
CASSLTESNYGYTF
>TRBD2|many|TRBV5-6|TRBJ2-2
TGTGCCAGCAGCTTTGCAGCGGGAGCGAACACCGGGGAGCTGTTTTTT
CASSFAAGANTGELFF
>-|-|TRBV11-1|TRBJ2-7
TGTGCCAGCTCCTTAACCCCGGGACTGGAGATCTACGAGCAGTACTTC
CASSLTPGLEIYEQYF
>-|-|TRBV10-3|TRBJ1-1
TGTGCCATCAGTGTTAGGAGGGAGAGGGACAATGAAGCTTTCTTT
CAISVRRERDNEAFF
>-|many|TRBV15|TRBJ1-5
TGTGCCACCAGCAGCAGGGTTGATAGCAATCAGCCCCAGCATTTT
CATSSRVDSNQPQHF